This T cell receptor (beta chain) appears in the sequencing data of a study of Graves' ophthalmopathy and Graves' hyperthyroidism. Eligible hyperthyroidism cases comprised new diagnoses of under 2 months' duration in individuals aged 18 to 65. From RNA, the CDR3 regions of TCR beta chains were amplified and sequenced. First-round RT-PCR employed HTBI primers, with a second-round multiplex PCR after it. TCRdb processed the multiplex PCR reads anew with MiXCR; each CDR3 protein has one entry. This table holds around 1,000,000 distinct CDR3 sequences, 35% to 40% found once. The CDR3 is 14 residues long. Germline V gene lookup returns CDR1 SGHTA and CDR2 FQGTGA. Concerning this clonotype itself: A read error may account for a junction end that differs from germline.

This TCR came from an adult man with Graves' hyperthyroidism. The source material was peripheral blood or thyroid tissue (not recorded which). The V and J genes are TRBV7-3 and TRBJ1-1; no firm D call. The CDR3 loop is CASSLAGGNNEAFF. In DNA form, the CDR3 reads TGTGCCAGCAGCTTGGCGGGAGGGAACAATGAAGCTTTCTTT.